These 8 T cell receptor beta chains were sequenced from one sample in a study of CD8 T cells in cerebrospinal fluid in Alzheimer's disease. Each CDR3 protein gets one entry in TCRdb, which reprocessed the 10x single-cell sequencing reads and gives no DNA. This sample's table has some 1,700 distinct CDR3 sequences. The material sequenced was cerebrospinal fluid. The receptors originated from a human donor in good health.

By frequency, this clonotype registers medium-sized. The V call is TRBV6-5, the J call TRBJ1-6; TCRdb selects TRBD1, and the lack of DNA leaves this call unchecked. This CDR3 region has 15 residues. Germline V gene lookup returns CDR1 MNHEY and CDR2 SVGAGI. CDR3 sequence reads: CASSYWDRGNSPLHF.

This clonotype ranks as medium-sized (0.01 to 0.1%) in terms of frequency. This chain connects TRBV7-9 to TRBJ2-2; the D gene TCRdb calls, TRBD1, cannot be checked with no DNA. CDR3 length: 16 residues. Germline values: CDR1 SEHNR, CDR2 FQNEAQ (reference sequence). Here the CDR3 reads CASSLAPGGGTGELFF.

This clonotype counts as medium-sized by frequency. The chain recombines TRBV27 with TRBJ1-3; no DNA is available, so the TRBD1 call from TCRdb remains unchecked. Germline CDR1 MNHEY, CDR2 SMNVEV (reference sequence). This CDR3 contains 17 residues. CDR3: CASSLSNGGLPGNTIYF.

Considering frequency, this clonotype is medium-sized (0.01 to 0.1%). J is TRBJ2-1 and V is TRBV29-1. The CDR3 has 14 residues. Germline values: CDR1 SQVTM, CDR2 ANQGSEA. CDR3 amino acids: CSLLGIGSYNEQFF.

This clonotype counts as medium-sized by frequency. This chain links TRBV7-6 with TRBJ2-1; TCRdb picks TRBD2, but there is no DNA to check that call. The CDR3 length is 14 residues. Per germline, CDR1 SGHVS and CDR2 FNYEAQ. CDR3 in amino acids: CASSPLAGNNEQFF.

This clonotype counts as large by frequency. The V call is TRBV7-2, the J call TRBJ2-3; checking the TCRdb D call of TRBD2 is not possible without DNA. The CDR3 is made up of 15 amino acids. Germline CDR1 reads SGHTA; CDR2 reads FQGNSA. CDR3 in amino acids: CASSVQTSGFGTQYF. The full variable domain, its missing parts supplied by reference TRBV7-2 and TRBJ2-3, is GAGVSQSPSNKVTEKGKDVELRCDPISGHTALYWYRQSLGQGLEFLIYFQGNSAPDKSGLPSDRFSAERTGGSVSTLTIQRTQQEDSAVYLCASSVQTSGFGTQYFGPGTRLTVL.

In terms of frequency, this clonotype is medium-sized. The chain links TRBV19 to TRBJ1-2; TCRdb picks TRBD1, but there is no DNA to check that call. CDR1 LNHDA and CDR2 SQIVND come from the germline V gene (reference sequence). The CDR3 length is 14 residues. CDR3: CASRWGAREDGYTF. The whole variable domain, remainder taken from reference TRBV19 and TRBJ1-2, is DGGITQSPKYLFRKEGQNVTLSCEQNLNHDAMYWYRQDPGQGLRLIYYSQIVNDFQKGDIAEGYSVSREKKESFPLTVTSAQKNPTAFYLCASRWGAREDGYTFGSGTRLTVV.

This clonotype counts as medium-sized (0.01 to 0.1%) by frequency. V and J are TRBV20-1 and TRBJ2-5. The CDR3 consists of 12 residues. Germline assignment: CDR1 DFQATT and CDR2 SNEGSKA (reference sequence). The chain's CDR3 is CSARVAAETQYF.